A single T cell receptor beta chain is shown here with its context. The target antigen is unknown. This sample also contains other DNA sequences that code for the same CDR3. This specimen comes from a study of shared clonotypes between healthy human individuals. Background on the study: The study used three CD4 naive, three CD4 memory, two CD8 naive and one CD8 memory plate per donor. Regarding the study as a whole: Inspection by rarefaction showed sorted-subset sequencing to be incomplete despite large depth. Generation of non-shared clonotypes was less probable than generation of clonotypes shared by all four donors.

Germline CDR1 and CDR2: KGHSH and LQKENI. The V end lost 1 base, the J end lost 9 bases, and 7 bases lay between the germline ends. This CDR3 is built from 12 residues. Deep-level settings were used for running the assay. Sequencing was performed with immunoSEQ multiplex PCR; in TCRdb, only in-frame clones are kept and a portion is missing. The sample records over a million clones, over 95% being singletons. The TCR comes from a man aged 25 to 40 in good health. The chain combines TRBV18 with TRBJ2-1; possible D gene TRBD2, 6 bases. Material: naive CD4+ T cells sorted from blood. Subset denoted: CD45RA+ positively selected. DNA for the CDR3: TGTGCCAGCTCACCACGGGGAGGTGAGCAGTTCTTC. Its translation is CASSPRGGEQFF.